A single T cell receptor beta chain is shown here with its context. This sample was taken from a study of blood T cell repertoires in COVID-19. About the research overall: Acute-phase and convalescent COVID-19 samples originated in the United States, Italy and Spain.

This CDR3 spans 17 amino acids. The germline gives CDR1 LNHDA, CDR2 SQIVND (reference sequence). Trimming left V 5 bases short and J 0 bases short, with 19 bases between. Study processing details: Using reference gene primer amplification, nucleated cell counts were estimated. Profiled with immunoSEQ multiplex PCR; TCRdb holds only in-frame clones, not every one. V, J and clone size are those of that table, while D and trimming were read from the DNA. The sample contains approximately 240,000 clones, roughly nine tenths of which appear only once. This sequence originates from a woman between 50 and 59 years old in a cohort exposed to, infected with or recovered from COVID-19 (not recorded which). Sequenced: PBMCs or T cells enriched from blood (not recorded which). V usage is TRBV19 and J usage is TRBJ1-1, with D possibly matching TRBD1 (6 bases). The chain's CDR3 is CASSDSGDYQMNTEAFF. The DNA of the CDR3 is TGTGCCAGTAGTGATTCAGGGGATTACCAAATGAACACTGAAGCTTTCTTT.